This entry lists 17 T cell receptor beta chains sequenced from one sample in a study of T cell repertoires in cytomegalovirus infection. Antigen specificity for these receptors is unknown. MiXCR was run by TCRdb on the reads, yielding one entry per CDR3 protein. This table has under 850,000 distinct CDR3 sequences, around 35% appearing once. The source was cultured PBMCs, collected from culture after CMV antigen stimulation. All receptors derive from a human donor in good health (CMV status not recorded). Some clones in this sample may be carry-over from other donors' samples.

The chain couples TRBV7-2 to TRBJ1-2; D is perhaps TRBD1 (5 bases). Germline V gene data show CDR1 as SGHTA and CDR2 as FQGNSA. V was cut by 6 bases and J by 4 bases, with 15 bases left in between. CDR3 length: 14 amino acids. CDR3 residues: CASSIRDGLYGYTF. CDR3 coding DNA: TGTGCCAGCAGTATCCGGGACGGACTCTATGGCTACACCTTC.

This chain connects TRBV6-2 or TRBV6-3 to TRBJ1-1; no reliable D call. The CDR3 extends over 12 amino acids. The V end was cut by 7 bases, the J end by 1 base, with 7 bases between. Looked up from germline, CDR1 is MNHEY and CDR2 is SVGEGT. DNA for the CDR3: TGTGCCAGCACTTTTCCGAACACTGAAGCTTTCTTT. This encodes CASTFPNTEAFF.

This chain uses TRBV6-5 with TRBJ2-3; D possibly corresponds to TRBD1 (6 bases). The V gene's germline CDR1 is MNHEY and CDR2 SVGAGI. The CDR3 sequence is 14 residues long. V shed 6 bases and J shed 2 bases, with 12 bases lying between them. The CDR3 DNA follows: TGTGCCAGCAGAACACCAGGGGTCACAGATACGCAGTATTTT. It codes for CASRTPGVTDTQYF.

This clonotype was recorded many times. V usage is TRBV12-3 or TRBV12-4 and J usage is TRBJ1-4; D possibly corresponds to TRBD1 (5 bases). The CDR3 extends over 13 amino acids. Trimming took off 8 bases at V and 8 bases at J, with 15 bases between the two ends. The CDR3 DNA follows: TGTGCCAGCGGGGGTTACGGTGACGAAAAACTGTTTTTT. It codes for CASGGYGDEKLFF.

V is TRBV11-3 and J is TRBJ2-3, with 7 bases matching TRBD2. Germline CDR1 SGHNT, CDR2 YENEEA. Trimming took 5 bases from V and 5 from J; bases not matched to a gene: 7. This CDR3 spans 14 amino acids. CDR3 in amino acids: CASSPGAGEDTQYF. In DNA, the CDR3 is TGTGCCAGCAGCCCCGGGGCGGGGGAAGATACGCAGTATTTT. Supplemented by reference TRBV11-3 and TRBJ2-3, the full variable domain reads EAGVVQSPRYKIIEKKQPVAFWCNPISGHNTLYWYLQNLGQGPELLIRYENEEAVDDSQLPKDRFSAERLKGVDSTLKIQPAELGDSAVYLCASSPGAGEDTQYFGPGTRLTVL.

V usage is TRBV6-2 or TRBV6-3 and J usage is TRBJ2-7, with unresolved D. The CDR3 runs to 13 residues. V shed 0 bases and J shed 5 bases, with 8 bases lying between them. Germline V gives CDR1 MNHEY, CDR2 SVGEGT. CDR3 in DNA: TGTGCCAGCAGTTACTCCCGCAGCGACGAGCAGTACTTC. Its protein product is CASSYSRSDEQYF.

This clonotype was found many times. The chain carries TRBV7-2 and TRBJ2-3, with D possibly being TRBD1 (5 bases). CDR3 length equals 16 residues. With 5 bases removed from V and 1 base from J, the gap between germline ends came to 16 bases. The germline V gene encodes CDR1 SGHTA and CDR2 FQGNSA. The CDR3 nucleotides are TGTGCCAGCAGCATGACCCAGGGCACGGGCACAGATACGCAGTATTTT. Protein: CASSMTQGTGTDTQYF. Drawing the rest from reference TRBV7-2 and TRBJ2-3, the complete variable domain is GAGVSQSPSNKVTEKGKDVELRCDPISGHTALYWYRQSLGQGLEFLIYFQGNSAPDKSGLPSDRFSAERTGGSVSTLTIQRTQQEDSAVYLCASSMTQGTGTDTQYFGPGTRLTVL.

This clonotype turned up a few times. The chain combines TRBV7-6 with TRBJ2-5; TRBD2 is a possible D gene (5 bases). The germline CDR1 and CDR2 sequences are SGHVS and FNYEAQ. This CDR3 comprises 14 residues. V lost 5 bases and J 4 bases, leaving 14 bases between the germline ends. CDR3 residues: CASSLLGLAETQYF. In nucleotides, the CDR3 is TGTGCCAGCAGCCTCCTGGGTCTAGCAGAGACCCAGTACTTC.

The genes are TRBV7-2 and TRBJ2-1; D possibly corresponds to TRBD2 (6 bases). The CDR3 has 12 amino acids. In germline, CDR1 is SGHTA, CDR2 FQGNSA. Trimming took off 5 bases at V and 9 bases at J, with 11 bases between the two ends. The DNA for the CDR3 is TGTGCCAGCAGCCGACTAGTCGGTGAGCAGTTCTTC. This translates into CASSRLVGEQFF.

The chain recombines TRBV7-8 with TRBJ2-1; no definite D call. CDR3 length: 16 amino acids. The ends were cut back, 4 bases at V and 5 bases at J, with 18 bases in the middle. Germline loops: CDR1 SGHVS, CDR2 FQNEAQ. The CDR3 coding sequence is TGTGCCAGCAGCTCGCTGACAAGGCCTACGGACAATGAGCAGTTCTTC. It is translated as CASSSLTRPTDNEQFF.

This clonotype was picked up a small number of times. This sequence joins TRBV4-1 and TRBJ1-2, with TRBD1 matching 9 bases. Germline V gives CDR1 MGHRA, CDR2 YSYEKL. The CDR3 is 14 residues long. V shed 5 bases, J shed 1 base, and the junction held 2 bases outside the gene matches. DNA of the CDR3: TGCGCCAGCAGCTGGGGACAGGGTAACTATGGCTACACCTTC. This sequence encodes CASSWGQGNYGYTF.

In this sample, this clonotype turned up a few times. This sequence joins TRBV7-6 and TRBJ2-1, with a tentative D call TRBD2 (5 bases). In germline, CDR1 is SGHVS, CDR2 FNYEAQ. There are 13 residues in the CDR3. Trimming pared 5 bases from V and 4 bases from J, leaving 9 bases between. CDR3 nucleotides: TGTGCCAGCAGCCAAAGGGAGTACAATGAGCAGTTCTTC. Translated, it gives CASSQREYNEQFF.

The J gene is TRBJ2-1, the V gene TRBV6-2 or TRBV6-3, with a possible D match to TRBD2 (6 bases). In germline, CDR1 is MNHEY, CDR2 SVGEGT. The CDR3 covers 15 residues. The ends were cut back, 7 bases at V and 4 bases at J, with 17 bases in the middle. This CDR3 reads CASTEGGQKYNEQFF. CDR3 sequence (DNA): TGTGCCAGCACCGAAGGAGGGCAGAAGTACAATGAGCAGTTCTTC.

The gene calls are TRBV5-4 and TRBJ1-1; D may be TRBD1 (5 bases). This CDR3 has 15 amino acids. CDR1 is SGHNT and CDR2 is YYREEE in the germline V gene (reference sequence). Trimming took off 4 bases at V and 5 bases at J, with 18 bases between the two ends. Here the CDR3 DNA reads TGTGCCAGCAGCGGGACGGGCGGGGGGGTGACTGAAGCTTTCTTT. This gives the protein CASSGTGGGVTEAFF.

V and J are TRBV7-2 and TRBJ2-2; 10 nucleotides align to TRBD1. The germline V gene encodes CDR1 SGHTA and CDR2 FQGNSA. With 5 bases clipped from V and 6 bases from J, the junction kept 6 bases outside the gene matches. This CDR3 has 15 amino acids. The CDR3 coding sequence is TGTGCCAGCAGCACGACAGGGGGCTTGGCCGGGGAGCTGTTTTTT. Translating it yields CASSTTGGLAGELFF.

This clonotype was seen a few times. V is TRBV7-2 and J is TRBJ2-3; TRBD2 agrees at 12 bases. The CDR3 is 17 amino acids. The junction had 11 bases not matched to a gene; V was cut back by 6 bases and J by 4 bases. Germline V lookup: CDR1 SGHTA, CDR2 FQGNSA. As DNA, the CDR3 is TGTGCCAGCAGTCCTAGCGGGGGGGCGTTAACAGCAGATACGCAGTATTTT. Protein: CASSPSGGALTADTQYF.

The chain combines TRBV19 with TRBJ2-7, with D possibly matching TRBD2 (5 bases). V gave up 3 bases and J gave up 6 bases, with 15 bases separating them. The CDR3 is 14 residues long. Germline CDR1 reads LNHDA; CDR2 reads SQIVND (reference sequence). The CDR3 nucleotides read TGTGCCAGTAGTATGGACTCCTGGGCTTCCGAGCAGTACTTC. Encoded protein: CASSMDSWASEQYF.